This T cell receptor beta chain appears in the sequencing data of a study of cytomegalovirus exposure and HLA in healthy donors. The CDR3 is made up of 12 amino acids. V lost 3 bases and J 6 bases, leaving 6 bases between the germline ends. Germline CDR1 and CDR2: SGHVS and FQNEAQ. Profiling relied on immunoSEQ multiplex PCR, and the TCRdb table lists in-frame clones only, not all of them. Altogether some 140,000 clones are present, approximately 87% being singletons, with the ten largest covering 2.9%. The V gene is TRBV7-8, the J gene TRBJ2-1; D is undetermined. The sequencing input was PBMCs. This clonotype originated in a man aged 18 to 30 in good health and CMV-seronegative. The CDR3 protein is CASSLRGNEQFF. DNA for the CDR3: TGTGCCAGCAGCTTGCGAGGCAATGAGCAGTTCTTC.